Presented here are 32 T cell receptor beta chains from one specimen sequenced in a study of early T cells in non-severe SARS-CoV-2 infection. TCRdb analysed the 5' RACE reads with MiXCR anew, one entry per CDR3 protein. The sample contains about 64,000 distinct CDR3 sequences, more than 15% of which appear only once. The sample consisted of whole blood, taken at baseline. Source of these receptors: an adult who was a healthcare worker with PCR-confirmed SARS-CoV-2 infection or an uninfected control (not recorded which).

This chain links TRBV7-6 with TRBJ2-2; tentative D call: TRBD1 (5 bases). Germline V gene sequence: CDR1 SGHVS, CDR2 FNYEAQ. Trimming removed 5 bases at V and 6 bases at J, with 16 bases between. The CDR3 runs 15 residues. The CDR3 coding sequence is TGTGCCAGCAGCACAAGACAGTCCCTCTCCGGGGAGCTGTTTTTT. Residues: CASSTRQSLSGELFF.

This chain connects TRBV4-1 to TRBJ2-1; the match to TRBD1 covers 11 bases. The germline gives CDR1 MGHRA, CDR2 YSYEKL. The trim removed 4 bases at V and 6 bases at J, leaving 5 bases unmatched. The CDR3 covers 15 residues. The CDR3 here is CASSPGTGGRNEQFF. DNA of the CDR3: TGCGCCAGCAGCCCCGGGACAGGGGGTCGCAATGAGCAGTTCTTC.

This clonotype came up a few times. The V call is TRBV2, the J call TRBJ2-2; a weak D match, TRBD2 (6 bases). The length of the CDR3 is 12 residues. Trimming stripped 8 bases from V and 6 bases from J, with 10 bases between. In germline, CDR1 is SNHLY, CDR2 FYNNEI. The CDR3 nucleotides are TGTGCCAGCTGGGGGGAATCCGGGGAGCTGTTTTTT. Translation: CASWGESGELFF.

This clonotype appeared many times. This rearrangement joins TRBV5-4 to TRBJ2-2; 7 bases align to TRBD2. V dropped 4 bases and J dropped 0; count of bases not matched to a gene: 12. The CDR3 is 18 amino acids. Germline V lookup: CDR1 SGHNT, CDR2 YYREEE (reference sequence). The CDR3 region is CASSRLPGRAANTGELFF. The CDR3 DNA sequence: TGTGCCAGCAGCCGGCTGCCAGGGAGGGCCGCGAACACCGGGGAGCTGTTTTTT.

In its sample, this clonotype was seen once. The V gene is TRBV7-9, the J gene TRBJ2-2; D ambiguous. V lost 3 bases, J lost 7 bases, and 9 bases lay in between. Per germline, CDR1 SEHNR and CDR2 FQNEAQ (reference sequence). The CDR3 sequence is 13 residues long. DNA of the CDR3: TGTGCCAGCAGCTTCGCTGGGGTCGGGGAGCTGTTTTTT. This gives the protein CASSFAGVGELFF.

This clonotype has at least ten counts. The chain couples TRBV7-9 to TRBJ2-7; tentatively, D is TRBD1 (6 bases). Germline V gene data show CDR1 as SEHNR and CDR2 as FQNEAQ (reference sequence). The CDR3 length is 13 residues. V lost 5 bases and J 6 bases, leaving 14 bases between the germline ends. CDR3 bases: TGTGCCAGCAGCCCATATGAAGGGGGCGAGCAGTACTTC. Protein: CASSPYEGGEQYF.

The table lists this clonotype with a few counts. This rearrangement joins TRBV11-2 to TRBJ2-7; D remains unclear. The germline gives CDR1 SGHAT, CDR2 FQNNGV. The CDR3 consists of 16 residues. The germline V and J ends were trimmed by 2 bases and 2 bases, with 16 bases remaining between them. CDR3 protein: CASSLSPETSTYEQYF. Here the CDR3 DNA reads TGTGCCAGCAGCTTATCCCCGGAGACGAGTACCTACGAGCAGTACTTC.

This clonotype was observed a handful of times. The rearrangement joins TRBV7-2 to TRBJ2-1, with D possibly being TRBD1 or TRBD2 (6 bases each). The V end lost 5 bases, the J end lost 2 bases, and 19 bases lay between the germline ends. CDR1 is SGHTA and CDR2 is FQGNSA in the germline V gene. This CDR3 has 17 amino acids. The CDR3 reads CASSRKGGTGPYNEQFF. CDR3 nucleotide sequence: TGTGCCAGCAGCCGAAAGGGGGGTACAGGCCCCTACAATGAGCAGTTCTTC.

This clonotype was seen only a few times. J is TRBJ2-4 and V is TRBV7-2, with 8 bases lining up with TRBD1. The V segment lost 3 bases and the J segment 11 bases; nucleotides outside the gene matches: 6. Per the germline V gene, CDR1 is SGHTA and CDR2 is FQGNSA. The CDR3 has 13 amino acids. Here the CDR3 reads CASSFRGQGFQYF. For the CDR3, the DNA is TGTGCCAGCAGCTTCAGAGGACAGGGATTTCAGTACTTC.

CDR3 sequence: CAWSVAWTGGYEQYF. DNA for the CDR3: TGTGCCTGGAGTGTTGCTTGGACAGGGGGCTACGAGCAGTACTTC. The V gene is TRBV30, the J gene TRBJ2-7; TRBD1 matches at 10 bases. The germline gives CDR1 GTSNPN, CDR2 SVGIG (reference sequence). This CDR3 has 15 residues. Losses at the gene ends were 0 bases for V and 3 bases for J; bases not matched to a gene: 5.

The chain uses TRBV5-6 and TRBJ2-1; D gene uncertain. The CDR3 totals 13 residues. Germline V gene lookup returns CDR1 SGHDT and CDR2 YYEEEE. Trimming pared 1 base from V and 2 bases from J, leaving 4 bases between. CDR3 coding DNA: TGTGCCAGCAGCTTGTTCGCCTACAATGAGCAGTTCTTC. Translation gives CASSLFAYNEQFF.

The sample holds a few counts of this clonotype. The CDR3 spells CASSVSSGARTDTQYF. The CDR3 DNA is TGTGCCAGCAGTGTGTCTAGCGGGGCCCGCACAGATACGCAGTATTTT. The chain combines TRBV6-1 with TRBJ2-3; 9 bases are a match to TRBD2. Trimming removed 4 bases from V and 1 base from J; junction bases left unmatched: 6. Germline values: CDR1 MNHNS, CDR2 SASEGT. The CDR3 runs to 16 residues.

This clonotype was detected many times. The CDR3 is CASSPQGRQPQHF. CDR3 DNA sequence: TGTGCCAGCAGCCCACAGGGGCGTCAGCCCCAGCATTTT. V gene TRBV6-6 combines with J gene TRBJ1-5; TRBD1 agrees at 7 bases. This CDR3 spans 13 amino acids. Trimming at V came to 6 bases and at J to 6 bases, leaving 5 bases not matched to a gene. The germline V gene has CDR1 MNHNY and CDR2 SVGAGI (reference sequence).

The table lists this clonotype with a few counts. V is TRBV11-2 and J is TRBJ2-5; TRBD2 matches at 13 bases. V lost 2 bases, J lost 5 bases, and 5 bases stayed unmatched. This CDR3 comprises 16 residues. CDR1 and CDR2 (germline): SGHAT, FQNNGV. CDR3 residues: CASSLQLAGGPETQYF. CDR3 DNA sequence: TGTGCCAGCAGCTTACAACTAGCGGGAGGGCCGGAGACCCAGTACTTC.

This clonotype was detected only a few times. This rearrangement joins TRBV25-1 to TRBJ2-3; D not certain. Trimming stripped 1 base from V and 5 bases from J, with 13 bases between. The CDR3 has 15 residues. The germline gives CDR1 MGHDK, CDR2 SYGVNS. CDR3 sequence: CASSEFANRVDTQYF. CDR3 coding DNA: TGTGCCAGCAGTGAATTCGCGAATAGGGTAGATACGCAGTATTTT.

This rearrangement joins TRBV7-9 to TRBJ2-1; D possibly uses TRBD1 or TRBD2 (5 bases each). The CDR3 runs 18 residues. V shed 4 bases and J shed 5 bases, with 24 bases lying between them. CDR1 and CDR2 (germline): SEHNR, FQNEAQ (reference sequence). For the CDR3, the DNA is TGTGCCAGCAGCTGGGGAAGACAGCGTCTGGGGGACCACAATGAGCAGTTCTTC. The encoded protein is CASSWGRQRLGDHNEQFF.

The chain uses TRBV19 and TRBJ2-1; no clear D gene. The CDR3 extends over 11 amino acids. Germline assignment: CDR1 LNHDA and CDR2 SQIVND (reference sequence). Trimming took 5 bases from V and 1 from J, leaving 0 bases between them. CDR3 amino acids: CASSSYNEQFF. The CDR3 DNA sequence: TGTGCCAGTAGTTCCTACAATGAGCAGTTCTTC.

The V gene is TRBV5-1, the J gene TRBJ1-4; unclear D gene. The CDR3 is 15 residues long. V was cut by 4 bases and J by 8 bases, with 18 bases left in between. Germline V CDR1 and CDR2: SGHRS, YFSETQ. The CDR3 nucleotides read TGCGCCAGCAGCCCGAAGGGAAAAGTCGGCGAAAAACTGTTTTTT. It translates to CASSPKGKVGEKLFF.

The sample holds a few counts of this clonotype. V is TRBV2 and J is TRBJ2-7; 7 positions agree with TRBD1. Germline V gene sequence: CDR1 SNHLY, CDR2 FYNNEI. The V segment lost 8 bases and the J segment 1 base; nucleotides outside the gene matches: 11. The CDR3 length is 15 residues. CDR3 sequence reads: CASSRDRARSYEQYF. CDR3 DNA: TGTGCCAGCTCCCGAGACAGGGCCCGTTCCTACGAGCAGTACTTC.

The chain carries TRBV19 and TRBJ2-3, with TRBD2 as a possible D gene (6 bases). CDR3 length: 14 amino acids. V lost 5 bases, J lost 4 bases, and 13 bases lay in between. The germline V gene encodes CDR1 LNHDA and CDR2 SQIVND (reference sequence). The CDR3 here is CASSPGLLADTQYF. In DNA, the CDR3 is TGTGCCAGTAGTCCGGGACTCTTGGCAGATACGCAGTATTTT.

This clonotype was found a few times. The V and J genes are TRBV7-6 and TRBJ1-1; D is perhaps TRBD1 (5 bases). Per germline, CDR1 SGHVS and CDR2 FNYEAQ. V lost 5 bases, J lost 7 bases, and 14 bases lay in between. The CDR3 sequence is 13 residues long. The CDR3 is CASSAARDREAFF. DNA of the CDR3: TGTGCCAGCAGCGCCGCACGGGACCGTGAAGCTTTCTTT.

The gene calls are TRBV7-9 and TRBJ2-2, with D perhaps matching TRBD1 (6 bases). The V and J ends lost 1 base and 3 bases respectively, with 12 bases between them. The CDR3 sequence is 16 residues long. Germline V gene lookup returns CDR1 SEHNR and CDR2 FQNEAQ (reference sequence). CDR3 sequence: CASSLGHREDTGELFF. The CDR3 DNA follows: TGTGCCAGCAGCTTAGGTCACAGGGAAGACACCGGGGAGCTGTTTTTT.

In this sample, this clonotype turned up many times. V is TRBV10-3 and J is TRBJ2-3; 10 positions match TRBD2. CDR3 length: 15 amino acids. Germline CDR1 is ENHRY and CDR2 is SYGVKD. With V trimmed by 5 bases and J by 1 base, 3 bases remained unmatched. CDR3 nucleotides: TGTGCCATCAGTCCGGGGACTAGCGGCACAGATACGCAGTATTTT. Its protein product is CAISPGTSGTDTQYF.

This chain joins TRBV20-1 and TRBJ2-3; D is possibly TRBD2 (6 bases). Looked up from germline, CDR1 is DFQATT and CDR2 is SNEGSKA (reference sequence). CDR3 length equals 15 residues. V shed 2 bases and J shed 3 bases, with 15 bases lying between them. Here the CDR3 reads CSARIGRGKTDTQYF. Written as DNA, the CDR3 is TGCAGTGCTAGAATCGGGCGGGGTAAGACAGATACGCAGTATTTT.

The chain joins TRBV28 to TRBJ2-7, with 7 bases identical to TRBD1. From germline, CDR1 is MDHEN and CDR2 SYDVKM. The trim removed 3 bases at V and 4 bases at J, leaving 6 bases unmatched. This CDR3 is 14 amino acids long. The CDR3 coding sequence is TGTGCCAGCAGTTTCACACAGGGGTGGTACGAGCAGTACTTC. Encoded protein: CASSFTQGWYEQYF. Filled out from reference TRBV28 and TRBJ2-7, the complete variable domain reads DVKVTQSSRYLVKRTGEKVFLECVQDMDHENMFWYRQDPGLGLRLIYFSYDVKMKEKGDIPEGYSVSREKKERFSLILESASTNQTSMYLCASSFTQGWYEQYFGPGTRLTVT.

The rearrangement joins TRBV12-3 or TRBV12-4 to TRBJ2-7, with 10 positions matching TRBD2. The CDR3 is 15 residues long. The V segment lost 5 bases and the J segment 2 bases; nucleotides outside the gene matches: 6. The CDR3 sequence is CASSPRTSGPYEQYF. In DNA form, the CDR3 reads TGTGCCAGCAGTCCCCGGACTAGCGGCCCCTACGAGCAGTACTTC.

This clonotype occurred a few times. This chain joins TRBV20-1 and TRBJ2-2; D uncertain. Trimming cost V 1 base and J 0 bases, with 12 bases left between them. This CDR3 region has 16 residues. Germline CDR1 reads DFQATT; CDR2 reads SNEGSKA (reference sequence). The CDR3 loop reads CSARGAGTSNTGELFF. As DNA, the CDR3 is TGCAGTGCTAGAGGCGCCGGAACCTCGAACACCGGGGAGCTGTTTTTT.

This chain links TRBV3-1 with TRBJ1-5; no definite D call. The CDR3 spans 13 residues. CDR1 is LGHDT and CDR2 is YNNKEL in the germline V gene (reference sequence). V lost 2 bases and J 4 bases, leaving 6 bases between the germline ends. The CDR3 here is CASSQSRNQPQHF. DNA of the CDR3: TGTGCCAGCAGCCAAAGCAGAAATCAGCCCCAGCATTTT.

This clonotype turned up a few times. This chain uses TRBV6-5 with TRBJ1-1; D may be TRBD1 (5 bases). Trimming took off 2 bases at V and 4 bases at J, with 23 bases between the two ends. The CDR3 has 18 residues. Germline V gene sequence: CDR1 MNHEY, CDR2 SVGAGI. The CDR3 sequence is CASSYNGARGSWATEAFF. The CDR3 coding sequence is TGTGCCAGCAGTTACAATGGGGCCCGCGGGTCTTGGGCCACTGAAGCTTTCTTT.

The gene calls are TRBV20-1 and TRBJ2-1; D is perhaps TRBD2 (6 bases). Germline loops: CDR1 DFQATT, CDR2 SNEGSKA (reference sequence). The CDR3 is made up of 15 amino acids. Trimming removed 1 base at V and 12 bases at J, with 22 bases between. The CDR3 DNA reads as TGCAGTGCTAGAGGCCGTATCCGGGAGAGATCCTCGCAGTTCTTC. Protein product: CSARGRIRERSSQFF.

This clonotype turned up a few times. CDR3 loop: CASSYSIARWVNIQYF. DNA of the CDR3: TGTGCCAGCAGTTACTCGATAGCTAGGTGGGTGAACATTCAGTACTTC. The chain has TRBV6-5 and TRBJ2-4, with no clear D. V lost 0 bases and J 7 bases, leaving 16 bases between the germline ends. The CDR3 length is 16 residues. Germline V gene sequence: CDR1 MNHEY, CDR2 SVGAGI.

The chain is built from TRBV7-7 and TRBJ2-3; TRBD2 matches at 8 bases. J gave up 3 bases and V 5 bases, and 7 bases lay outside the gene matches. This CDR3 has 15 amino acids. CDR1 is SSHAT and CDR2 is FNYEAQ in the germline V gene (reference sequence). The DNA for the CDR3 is TGTGCCAGCAGCCCCGGGACTAGTCGAACAGATACGCAGTATTTT. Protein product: CASSPGTSRTDTQYF.